This T cell receptor (beta chain) was obtained from a study of T-cell memory formation after mild COVID-19. The authors produced TCR alpha and TCR beta cDNA libraries with sample barcodes and UMIs by 5'RACE using constant-segment primers. Using its own MiXCR run on the 5' RACE reads, TCRdb lists one record per CDR3 protein. This sample has roughly 450,000 distinct CDR3 sequences, with 15% to 20% found just once. Details on this clonotype: What it binds is not known.

Study results and limitations: Second-wave clones peaking on day 37 lacked confirmed SARS-CoV-2 specificity. Clones shrinking from day 15 to 85 showed even CD4/CD8 mixes; later expanders tilted CD4+. Cross-reactive memory seemingly joined, as some responding clones were found in pre-infection memory.

The CDR3 sequence is 14 residues long. Trimming shortened V by 0 bases and J by 8 bases, and 8 bases separated the two germline ends. Germline V gene lookup returns CDR1 MGHRA and CDR2 YSYEKL. The source is a young man who had mild COVID-19 (a few samples of this study predate the infection). Cell type and time point are not known. The chain links TRBV4-1 to TRBJ1-6; D call uncertain. The specimen was PBMCs or a T cell subset sorted from them (not recorded which). CDR3 region: CASSQEWRDSPLHF. The CDR3 DNA reads as TGCGCCAGCAGCCAAGAGTGGAGGGATTCACCCCTCCACTTT.